This TCR beta chain comes out of a study of graft-versus-host responses after intestinal transplantation. The study, taken as a whole, reports: GvH clones were found in recipient marrow; some appeared first in ileum or blood.

Germline V CDR1 and CDR2: MNHEY, SMNVEV (reference sequence). V lost 6 bases, J lost 0 bases, and 18 bases lay in between. This CDR3 contains 16 residues. Tissue from the graft was processed to free its intraepithelial and lamina propria lymphocytes. Sequencing was performed with immunoSEQ multiplex PCR; in TCRdb, only in-frame clones are kept and a portion is missing. The sample includes fewer than 20,000 clones, around 69% of them seen just once. Details on this clone: Its antigen is not known.

This chain connects TRBV27 to TRBJ2-7, with D uncertain. This TCR was sampled from a human patient who received an intestinal transplant, so some T cells may come from the graft donor. The sample consisted of ileum tissue, taken 14 days after transplant. The CDR3 protein is CASSSRPGILSYEQYF. The DNA for the CDR3 is TGTGCCAGCAGCTCTCGCCCCGGCATACTCTCCTACGAGCAGTACTTC.